The clone carrying this T cell receptor (beta chain) was found a few times. Its antigen is not identified. The CDR3 extends 3 residues past the end of the read, so its final part is completed from the germline J gene. The sample belongs to a study of T cell clonality in common variable immunodeficiency. Study-level points and caveats: Common variable immunodeficiency TCR beta sequences reportedly had fewer deletions and N-nucleotide insertions. CVID subjects showed higher TCRbeta clonality than healthy controls.

The V gene lost 6 bases and the J gene lost 6 bases, with 9 bases spanning the gap. From germline, CDR1 is SGHTA and CDR2 FQGNSA. CDR3 size: 12 residues. The table came from immunoSEQ multiplex PCR; TCRdb's copy has only in-frame clones and leaves some out. The sample yields 16,000 or so clones, without any singletons. The chain is built from TRBV7-2 and TRBJ2-1; unclear D gene. This clonotype was obtained from a human donor with common variable immunodeficiency. Input material: peripheral blood mononuclear cells. CDR3 bases read: TGTGCCAGCAGTCATTACAGCAATGAG. Protein sequence: CASSHYSNE. The entire CDR3 sequence reads CASSHYSNEQFF.